This T cell receptor beta chain was recorded in a study of T cells in Graves' hyperthyroidism and ophthalmopathy. This clonotype showed up many times. RNA transcripts provided the source from which TCR beta CDR3 regions were amplified. A first-round RT-PCR of the TCR CDR3 used the HTBI primer set. One entry per CDR3 protein results from TCRdb running MiXCR on the multiplex PCR reads. The data show fewer than 450,000 distinct CDR3 sequences, about 17% seen once. In germline, CDR1 is KGHDR, CDR2 SFDVKD. This CDR3 is 17 amino acids long. V lost 3 bases and J 2 bases, leaving 18 bases between the germline ends.

Input material: blood. The J gene is TRBJ2-5, the V gene TRBV24-1; maybe TRBD2 (7 bases). This TCR derives from a woman younger than 45 with Graves' hyperthyroidism that later progressed to Graves' ophthalmopathy. As DNA, the CDR3 is TGTGCCACCAGTGATCAAACGGGGGGACATAAGCAAGAGACCCAGTACTTC. Its protein is CATSDQTGGHKQETQYF.